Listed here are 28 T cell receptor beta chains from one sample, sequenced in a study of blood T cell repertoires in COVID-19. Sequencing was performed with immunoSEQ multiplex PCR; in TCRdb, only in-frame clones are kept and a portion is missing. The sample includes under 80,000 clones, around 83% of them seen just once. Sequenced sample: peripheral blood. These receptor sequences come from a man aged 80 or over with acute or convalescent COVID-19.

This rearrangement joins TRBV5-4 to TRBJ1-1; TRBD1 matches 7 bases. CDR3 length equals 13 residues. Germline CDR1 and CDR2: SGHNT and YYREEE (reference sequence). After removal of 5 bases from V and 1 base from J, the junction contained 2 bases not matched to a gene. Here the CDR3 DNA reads TGTGCCAGCAGTGCAGGGGGGAACACTGAAGCTTTCTTT. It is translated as CASSAGGNTEAFF.

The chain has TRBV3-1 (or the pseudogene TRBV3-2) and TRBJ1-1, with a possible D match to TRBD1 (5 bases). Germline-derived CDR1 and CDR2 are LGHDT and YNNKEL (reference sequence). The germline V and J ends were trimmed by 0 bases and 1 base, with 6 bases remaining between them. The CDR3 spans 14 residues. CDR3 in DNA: TGTGCCAGCAGCCAAGATAGGGGGAACACTGAAGCTTTCTTT. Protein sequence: CASSQDRGNTEAFF.

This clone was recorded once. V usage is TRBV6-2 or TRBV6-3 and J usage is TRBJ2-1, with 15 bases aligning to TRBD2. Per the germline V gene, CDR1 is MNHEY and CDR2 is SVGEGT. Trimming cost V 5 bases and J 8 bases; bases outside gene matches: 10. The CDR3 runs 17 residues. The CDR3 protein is CASSGGLAGGIGYEQFF. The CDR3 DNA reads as TGTGCCAGCAGTGGGGGACTAGCGGGAGGAATCGGGTATGAGCAGTTCTTC.

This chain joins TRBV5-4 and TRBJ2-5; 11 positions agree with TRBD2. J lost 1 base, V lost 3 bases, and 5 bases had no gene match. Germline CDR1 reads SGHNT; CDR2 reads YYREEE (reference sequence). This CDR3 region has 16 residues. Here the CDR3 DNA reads TGTGCCAGCAGCTCGTCCGGGACTAGCGGCCAAGAGACCCAGTACTTC. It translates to CASSSSGTSGQETQYF.

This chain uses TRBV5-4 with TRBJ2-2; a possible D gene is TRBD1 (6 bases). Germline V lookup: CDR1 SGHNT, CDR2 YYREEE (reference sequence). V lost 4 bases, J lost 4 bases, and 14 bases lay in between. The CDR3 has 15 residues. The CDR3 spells CASSERRGSTGELFF. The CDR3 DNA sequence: TGTGCCAGCAGCGAAAGAAGGGGGTCCACCGGGGAGCTGTTTTTT.

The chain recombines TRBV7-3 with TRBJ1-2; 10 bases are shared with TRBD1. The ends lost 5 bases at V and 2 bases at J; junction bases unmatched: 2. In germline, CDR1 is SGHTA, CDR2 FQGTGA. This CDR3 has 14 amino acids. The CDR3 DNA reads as TGTGCCAGCAGCCCGGGACAGGGGAACTATGGCTACACCTTC. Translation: CASSPGQGNYGYTF.

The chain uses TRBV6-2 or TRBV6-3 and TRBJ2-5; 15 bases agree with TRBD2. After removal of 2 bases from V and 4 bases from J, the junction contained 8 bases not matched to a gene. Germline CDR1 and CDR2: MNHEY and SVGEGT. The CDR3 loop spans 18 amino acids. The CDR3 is CASSYRGLAGGTRETQYF. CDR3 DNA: TGTGCCAGCAGTTACAGGGGACTAGCGGGGGGCACTAGAGAGACCCAGTACTTC.

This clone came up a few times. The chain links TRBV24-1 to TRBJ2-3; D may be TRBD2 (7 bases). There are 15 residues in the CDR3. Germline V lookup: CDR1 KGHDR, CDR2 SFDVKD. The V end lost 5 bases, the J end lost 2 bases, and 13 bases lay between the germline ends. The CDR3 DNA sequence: TGTGCCACCAGTGGGGGGGGCACCTACACAGATACGCAGTATTTT. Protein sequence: CATSGGGTYTDTQYF.

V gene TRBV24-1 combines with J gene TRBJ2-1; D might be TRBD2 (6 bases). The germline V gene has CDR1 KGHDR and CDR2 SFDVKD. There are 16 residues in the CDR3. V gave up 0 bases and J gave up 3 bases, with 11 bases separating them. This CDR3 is CATSDLRSEGYNEQFF. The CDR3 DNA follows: TGTGCCACCAGTGATTTGAGGTCGGAGGGCTACAATGAGCAGTTCTTC.

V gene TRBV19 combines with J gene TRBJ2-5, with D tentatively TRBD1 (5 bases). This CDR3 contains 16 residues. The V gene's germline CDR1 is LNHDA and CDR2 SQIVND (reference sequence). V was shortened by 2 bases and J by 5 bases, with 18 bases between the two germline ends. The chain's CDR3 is CASSINGQGILETQYF. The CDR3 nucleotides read TGTGCCAGTAGTATAAATGGGCAGGGTATTCTGGAGACCCAGTACTTC.

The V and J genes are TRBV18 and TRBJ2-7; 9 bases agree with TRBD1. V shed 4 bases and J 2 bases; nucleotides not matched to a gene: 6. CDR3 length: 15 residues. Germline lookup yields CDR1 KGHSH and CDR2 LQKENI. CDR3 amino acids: CASSRWTGEPYEQYF. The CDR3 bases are TGTGCCAGCTCACGGTGGACAGGGGAACCCTACGAGCAGTACTTC. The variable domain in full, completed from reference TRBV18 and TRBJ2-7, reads NAGVMQNPRHLVRRRGQEARLRCSPMKGHSHVYWYRQLPEEGLKFMVYLQKENIIDESGMPKERFSAEFPKEGPSILRIQQVVRGDSAAYFCASSRWTGEPYEQYFGPGTRLTVT.

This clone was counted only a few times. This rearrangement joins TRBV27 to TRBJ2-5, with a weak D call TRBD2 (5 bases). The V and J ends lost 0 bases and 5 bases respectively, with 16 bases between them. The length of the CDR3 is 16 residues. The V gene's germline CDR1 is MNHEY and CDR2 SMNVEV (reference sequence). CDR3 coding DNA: TGTGCCAGCAGTTTATCGTCGGGGTATCCGGTCGAGACCCAGTACTTC. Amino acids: CASSLSSGYPVETQYF.

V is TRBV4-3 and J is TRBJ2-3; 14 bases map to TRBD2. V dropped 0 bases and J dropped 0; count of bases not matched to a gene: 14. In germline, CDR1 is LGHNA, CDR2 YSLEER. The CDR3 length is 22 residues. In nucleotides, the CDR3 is TGCGCCAGCAGCCAAGATCGGAGGACTAGCGGGAGGTGGCGACGGAGCACAGATACGCAGTATTTT. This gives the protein CASSQDRRTSGRWRRSTDTQYF.

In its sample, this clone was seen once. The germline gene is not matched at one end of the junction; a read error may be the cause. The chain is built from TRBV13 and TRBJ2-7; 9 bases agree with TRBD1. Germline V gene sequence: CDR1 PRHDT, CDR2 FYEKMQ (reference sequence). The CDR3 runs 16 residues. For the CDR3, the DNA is TGTGCCAGCAGCATAGGGACAGGGCCCTACTCCTACGAGCAGTACTTC. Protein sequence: CASSIGTGPYSYEQYF.

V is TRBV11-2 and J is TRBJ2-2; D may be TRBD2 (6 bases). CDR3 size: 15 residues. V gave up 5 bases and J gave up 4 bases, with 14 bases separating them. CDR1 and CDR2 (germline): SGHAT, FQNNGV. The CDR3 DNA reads TGTGCCAGCAGCACGGGACTCGCCCTCACCGGGGAGCTGTTTTTT. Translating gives CASSTGLALTGELFF. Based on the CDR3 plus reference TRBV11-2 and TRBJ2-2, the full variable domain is EAGVAQSPRYKIIEKRQSVAFWCNPISGHATLYWYQQILGQGPKLLIQFQNNGVVDDSQLPKDRFSAERLKGVDSTLKIQPAKLEDSAVYLCASSTGLALTGELFFGEGSRLTVL.

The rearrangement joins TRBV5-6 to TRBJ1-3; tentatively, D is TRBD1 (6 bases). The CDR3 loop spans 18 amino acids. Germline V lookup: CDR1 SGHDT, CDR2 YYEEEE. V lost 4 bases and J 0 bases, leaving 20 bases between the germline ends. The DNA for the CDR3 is TGTGCCAGCAGCCGCGGACTCAACAGGGAATTCTCTGGAAACACCATATATTTT. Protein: CASSRGLNREFSGNTIYF.

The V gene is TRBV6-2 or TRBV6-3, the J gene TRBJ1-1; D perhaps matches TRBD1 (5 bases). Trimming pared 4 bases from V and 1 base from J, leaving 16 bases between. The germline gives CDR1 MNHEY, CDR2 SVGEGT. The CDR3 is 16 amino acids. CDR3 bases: TGTGCCAGCAGTTTTCCCCTCGGGACTAAGAACACTGAAGCTTTCTTT. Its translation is CASSFPLGTKNTEAFF.

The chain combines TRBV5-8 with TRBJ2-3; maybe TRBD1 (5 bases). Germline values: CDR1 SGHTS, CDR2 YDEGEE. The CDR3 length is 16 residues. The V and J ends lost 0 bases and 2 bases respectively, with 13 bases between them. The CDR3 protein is CASSLEDMDYTDTQYF. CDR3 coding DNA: TGTGCCAGCAGCTTGGAGGACATGGATTACACAGATACGCAGTATTTT.

The CDR3 is CASSEQGAGTNEKLFF. In DNA form, the CDR3 reads TGTGCCAGCAGTGAGCAGGGGGCAGGTACTAATGAAAAACTGTTTTTT. V and J are TRBV28 and TRBJ1-4; TRBD1 agrees at 8 bases. The CDR3 loop spans 16 amino acids. CDR1 and CDR2 from the germline V gene are MDHEN and SYDVKM. Germline trimming cut 5 bases from V and 2 bases from J; bases unmatched to any gene: 7.

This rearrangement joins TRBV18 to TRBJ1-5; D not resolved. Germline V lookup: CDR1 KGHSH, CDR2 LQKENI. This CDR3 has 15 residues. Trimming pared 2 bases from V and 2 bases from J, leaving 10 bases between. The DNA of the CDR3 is TGTGCCAGCTCACCAAACGGAGCAGGCAATCAGCCCCAGCATTTT. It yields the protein CASSPNGAGNQPQHF.

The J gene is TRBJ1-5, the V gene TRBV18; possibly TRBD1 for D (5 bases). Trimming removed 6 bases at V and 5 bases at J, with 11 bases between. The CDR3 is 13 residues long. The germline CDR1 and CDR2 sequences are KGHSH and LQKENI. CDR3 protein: CASSLSRDQPQHF. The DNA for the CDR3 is TGTGCCAGCTCCCTTTCCAGGGATCAGCCCCAGCATTTT.

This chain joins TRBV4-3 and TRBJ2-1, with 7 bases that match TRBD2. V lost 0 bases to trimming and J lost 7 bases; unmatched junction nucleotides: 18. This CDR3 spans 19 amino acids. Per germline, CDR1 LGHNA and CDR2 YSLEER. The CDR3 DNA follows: TGCGCCAGCAGCCAAGAAGGGCGGGTGGTGGCGGGAGACATGAATGAGCAGTTCTTC. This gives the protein CASSQEGRVVAGDMNEQFF.

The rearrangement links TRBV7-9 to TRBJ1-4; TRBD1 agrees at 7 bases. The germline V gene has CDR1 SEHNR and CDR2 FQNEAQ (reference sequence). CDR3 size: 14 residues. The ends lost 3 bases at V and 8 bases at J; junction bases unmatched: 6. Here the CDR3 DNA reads TGTGCCAGCAGCTTCGCGGCAGGGGGGGAAAAACTGTTTTTT. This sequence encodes CASSFAAGGEKLFF.

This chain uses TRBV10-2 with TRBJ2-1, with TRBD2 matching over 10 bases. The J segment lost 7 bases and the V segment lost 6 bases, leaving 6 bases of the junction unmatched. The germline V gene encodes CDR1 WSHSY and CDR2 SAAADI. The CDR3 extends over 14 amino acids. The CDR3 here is CASRSGRAGNEQFF. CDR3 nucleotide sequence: TGCGCCAGCAGGAGCGGGAGGGCCGGGAATGAGCAGTTCTTC.

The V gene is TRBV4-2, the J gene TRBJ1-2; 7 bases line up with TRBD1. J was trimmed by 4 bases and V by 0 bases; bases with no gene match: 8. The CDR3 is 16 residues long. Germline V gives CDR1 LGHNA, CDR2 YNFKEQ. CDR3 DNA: TGTGCCAGCAGCCAAGATGGGACAGCAAACGGCTATGGCTACACCTTC. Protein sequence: CASSQDGTANGYGYTF.

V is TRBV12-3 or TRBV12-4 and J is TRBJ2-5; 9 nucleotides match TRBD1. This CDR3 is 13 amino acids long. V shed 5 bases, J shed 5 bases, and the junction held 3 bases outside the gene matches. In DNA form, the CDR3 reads TGTGCCAGCAGTGGGACAGGGTGGGAGACCCAGTACTTC. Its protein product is CASSGTGWETQYF.

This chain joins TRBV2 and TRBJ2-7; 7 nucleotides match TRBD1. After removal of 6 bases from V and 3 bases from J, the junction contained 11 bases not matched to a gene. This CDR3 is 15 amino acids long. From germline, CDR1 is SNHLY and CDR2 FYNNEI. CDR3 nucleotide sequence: TGTGCCAGCAGACCCTCGACAGGGCCGGACTACGAGCAGTACTTC. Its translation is CASRPSTGPDYEQYF.

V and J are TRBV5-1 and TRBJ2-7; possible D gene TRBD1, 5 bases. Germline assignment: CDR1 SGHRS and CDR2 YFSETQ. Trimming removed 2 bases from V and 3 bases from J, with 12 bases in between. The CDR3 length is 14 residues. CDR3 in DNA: TGCGCCAGCAGCTTTTTTCCAGGGTTCTACGAGCAGTACTTC. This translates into CASSFFPGFYEQYF.